This is a list of T cell receptor beta chains from one sample in a study of CD8+CD57+ T cells in acquired aplastic anemia. TCRdb processed the reads anew with MiXCR; each CDR3 protein has one entry. In the table there are 75,000 to 90,000 distinct CDR3 sequences, less than 60% of which are singletons. Sequencing was carried out using sorted CD4+, CD8+, or CD8+CD57+ T cells (not recorded which) from PBMCs. The receptors come from a human donor in good health, serving as a control. CDR3s include the opening cysteine and the closing phenylalanine or tryptophan. A D gene is named only where the DNA matches it firmly. Rows give clone size only sometimes, using once, few, many, or a class for an expanded clone.

d_gene | j_gene | abundance | v_gene | CDR3nt | CDR3aa
- | TRBJ1-1 | - | TRBV19 | TGTGCCAGTATGGTACAGCCCGTCATGAACACTGAAGCTTTCTTT | CASMVQPVMNTEAFF
- | TRBJ1-5 | few | TRBV27 | TGTGCCAGCAGTTTATACGGGAGCGATCAGCCCCAGCATTTT | CASSLYGSDQPQHF
TRBD2 | TRBJ2-1 | - | TRBV20-1 | TGCAGTGCTGGTAGGACTAGCGGGGGTGCCTACAATGAGCAGTTCTTC | CSAGRTSGGAYNEQFF
TRBD1 | TRBJ2-1 | few | TRBV7-9 | TGTGCCAGCAGCTCCTCCGGGCAGGGGGTTTTCGATGAGCAGTTCTTC | CASSSSGQGVFDEQFF
- | TRBJ2-5 | - | TRBV19 | TGTGCCAGTAGTACGACATTAGAGTACACCGCGGCCCAGTACTTC | CASSTTLEYTAAQYF
TRBD2 | TRBJ2-7 | - | TRBV2 | TGTGCCAGCAGCTTCGGGGGGGGCACCTACGAGCAGTACTTC | CASSFGGGTYEQYF
TRBD1 | TRBJ1-1 | - | TRBV19 | TGTGCCAGTAGTCCTCGACAGGGAGCTGAAGCTTTCTTT | CASSPRQGAEAFF
- | TRBJ1-2 | many | TRBV2 | TGTGCCATACGGGATGCAGGGGGCTACACCTTC | CAIRDAGGYTF
TRBD1 | TRBJ2-5 | - | TRBV29-1 | TGCAGCGTTGGACAGGGAAGTCTTCGTCGCGCCGGGACCCAGTACTTC | CSVGQGSLRRAGTQYF
TRBD2 | TRBJ2-7 | - | TRBV10-3 | TGTGCCAGCGTAGCGGGAGAATCCTACGAGCAGTACTTC | CASVAGESYEQYF
TRBD2 | TRBJ2-1 | - | TRBV5-4 | TGTGCCAGCAGCTTGGTATGGACTAGCGGGAGCAATGAGCAGTTCTTC | CASSLVWTSGSNEQFF
- | TRBJ2-7 | few | TRBV2 | TGTGCCAGCAGCCTGAATGAGCAGTACTTC | CASSLNEQYF
TRBD1 | TRBJ2-1 | few | TRBV9 | TGTGCCAGCAGCGTGGAAGGGACAGGGGACGATGAGCAGTTCTTC | CASSVEGTGDDEQFF
TRBD2 | TRBJ2-7 | many | TRBV27 | TGTGCCAGCAGTATTGTAGCGGGAGGGCCCTACGAGCAGTACTTC | CASSIVAGGPYEQYF
TRBD2 | TRBJ2-3 | - | TRBV24-1 | TGTGCCTGGGGGAGGGTAGATACGCAGTATTTT | CAWGRVDTQYF
TRBD2 | TRBJ2-1 | - | TRBV7-3 | TGTGCCAGCAGCTTAACGGGGACTAGCGGGGGATACAATGAGCAGTTCTTC | CASSLTGTSGGYNEQFF
- | TRBJ2-7 | many | TRBV7-9 | TGTGCCAGCACGGATGGGGCTAGCGTCTTTTCCGAGCAGTACTTC | CASTDGASVFSEQYF
- | TRBJ2-7 | - | TRBV29-1 | TGCAGCGTTGAAGATGCTAGCGATCCCGAGCAGTACTTC | CSVEDASDPEQYF
- | TRBJ1-1 | - | TRBV6-1 | TGTGCCAGCAGTGAAGCACCGGGAGGGGAGAACACTGAAGCTTTCTTT | CASSEAPGGENTEAFF
- | TRBJ1-1 | - | TRBV5-1 | TGCGCCAGCAGCTTGTTCGGGGAGAACACTGAAGCTTTCTTT | CASSLFGENTEAFF